Sequencing of this T cell receptor (beta chain) was carried out in a study of cytomegalovirus exposure and HLA in healthy donors. Study-level information: The Caucasian-associated ancestry cluster held roughly 80% of 300 to 450 genotyped donors.

The CDR3 has 13 amino acids. Trimming removed 8 bases from V and 3 bases from J, with 13 bases in between. Germline V gives CDR1 SNHLY, CDR2 FYNNEI. The PCR ran on 60 Vbeta and 13 Jbeta primers. Here immunoSEQ multiplex PCR was the method, and the copy in TCRdb shows in-frame clones only, minus some. Here the sample spans roughly 120,000 clones, approximately 68% being singletons. For this clone: No antigen is known for it.

Study-wide points: Certain indistinguishable V segments, among them TRBV6-2 and TRBV6-3, were excluded. The study assumed roughly uniform donor sequencing depth for presence/absence analyses.

The chain recombines TRBV2 with TRBJ1-1; D uncertain. Sequencing used PBMCs. This clonotype was sampled from a man between 25 and 39 years old in good health and CMV-seropositive. DNA for the CDR3: TGTGCCAGCTGCGCCGGAGGATACACTGAAGCTTTCTTT. Translation: CASCAGGYTEAFF.